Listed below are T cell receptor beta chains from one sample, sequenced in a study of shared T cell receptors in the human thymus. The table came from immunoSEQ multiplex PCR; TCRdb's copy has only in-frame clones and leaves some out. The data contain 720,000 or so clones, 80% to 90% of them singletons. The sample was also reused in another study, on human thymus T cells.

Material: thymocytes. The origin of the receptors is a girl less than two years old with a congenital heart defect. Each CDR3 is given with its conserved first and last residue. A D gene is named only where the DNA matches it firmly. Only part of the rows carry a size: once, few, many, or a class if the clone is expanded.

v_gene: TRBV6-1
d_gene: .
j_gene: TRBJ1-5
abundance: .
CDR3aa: CASSVRGYGNQPQHF
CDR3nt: TGTGCCAGCAGTGTCAGGGGATACGGCAATCAGCCCCAGCATTTT

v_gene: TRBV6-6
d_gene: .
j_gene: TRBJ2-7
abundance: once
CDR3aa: CASSQGPGSYEQYF
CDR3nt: TGTGCCAGCAGTCAGGGCCCGGGCTCCTACGAGCAGTACTTC

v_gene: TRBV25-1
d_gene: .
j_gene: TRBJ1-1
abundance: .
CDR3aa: CASSARVERKENTEAFF
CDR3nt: TGTGCCAGCAGTGCCCGTGTTGAGCGAAAAGAGAACACTGAAGCTTTCTTT

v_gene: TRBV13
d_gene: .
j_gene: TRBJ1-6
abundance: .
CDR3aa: CASSCRVGNSPLHF
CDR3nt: TGTGCCAGCAGTTGCAGGGTTGGGAATTCACCCCTCCACTTT

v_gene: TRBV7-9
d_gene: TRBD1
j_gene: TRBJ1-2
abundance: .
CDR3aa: CASSIMLGQGLDYGYTF
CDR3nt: TGTGCCAGCAGCATTATGTTGGGACAGGGCCTCGACTATGGCTACACCTTC

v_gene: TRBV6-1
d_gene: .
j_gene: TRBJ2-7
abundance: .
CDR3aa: CASNRQISYEQYF
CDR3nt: TGTGCCAGCAACAGACAGATCTCCTACGAGCAGTACTTC

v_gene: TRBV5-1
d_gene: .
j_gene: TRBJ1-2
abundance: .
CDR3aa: CASSWRPQGPREANYGYTF
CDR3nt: TGCGCCAGCAGCTGGAGGCCCCAAGGGCCGAGGGAAGCTAACTATGGCTACACCTTC

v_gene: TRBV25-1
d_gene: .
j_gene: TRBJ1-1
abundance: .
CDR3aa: CASSWGREAFF
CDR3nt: TGTGCCAGCAGCTGGGGGCGTGAAGCTTTCTTT

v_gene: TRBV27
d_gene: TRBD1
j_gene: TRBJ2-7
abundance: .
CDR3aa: CASSLPPDRSLPYEQYF
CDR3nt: TGTGCCAGCAGTCTGCCCCCGGACAGGTCATTACCCTACGAGCAGTACTTC

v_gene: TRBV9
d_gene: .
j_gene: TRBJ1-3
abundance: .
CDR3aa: CASSVNPWKQGWNTIYF
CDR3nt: TGTGCCAGCAGCGTAAATCCCTGGAAACAGGGTTGGAACACCATATATTTT

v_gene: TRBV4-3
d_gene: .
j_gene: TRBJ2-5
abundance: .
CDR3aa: CASSQGRYQETQYF
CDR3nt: TGCGCCAGCAGCCAAGGCAGGTACCAAGAGACCCAGTACTTC

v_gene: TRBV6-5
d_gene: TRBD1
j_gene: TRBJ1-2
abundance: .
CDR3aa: CASSYPQTGGNYGYTF
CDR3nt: TGTGCCAGCAGTTACCCCCAGACAGGGGGCAACTATGGCTACACCTTC

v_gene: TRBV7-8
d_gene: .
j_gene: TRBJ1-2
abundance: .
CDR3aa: CASSLGQGSYGYTF
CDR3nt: TGTGCCAGCAGCTTAGGCCAGGGATCCTATGGCTACACCTTC

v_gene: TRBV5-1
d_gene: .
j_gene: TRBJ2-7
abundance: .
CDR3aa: CASSLARVPEIGLDKQYF
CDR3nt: TGCGCCAGCAGCTTGGCCAGGGTTCCCGAAATTGGGCTAGATAAGCAGTACTTC

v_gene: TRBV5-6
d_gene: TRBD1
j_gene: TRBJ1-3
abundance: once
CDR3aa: CASSAARTGGNTIYF
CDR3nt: TGTGCCAGCAGCGCGGCCAGGACAGGTGGAAACACCATATATTTT

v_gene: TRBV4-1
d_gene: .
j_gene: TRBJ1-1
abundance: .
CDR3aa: CASSPIEGDTEAFF
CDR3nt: TGCGCCAGCAGCCCGATTGAGGGGGACACTGAAGCTTTCTTT

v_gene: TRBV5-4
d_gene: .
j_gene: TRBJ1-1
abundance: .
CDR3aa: CASSLGYVGDTEAFF
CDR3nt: TGTGCCAGCAGCTTGGGGTACGTCGGGGACACTGAAGCTTTCTTT

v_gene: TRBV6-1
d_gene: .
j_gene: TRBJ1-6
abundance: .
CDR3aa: CASSRPGHQNSPLHF
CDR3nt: TGTGCCAGCAGTAGACCGGGTCACCAAAATTCACCCCTCCACTTT

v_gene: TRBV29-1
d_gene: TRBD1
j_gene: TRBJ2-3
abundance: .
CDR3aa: CSVEGGTGGSTDTQYF
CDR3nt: TGCAGCGTTGAAGGGGGGACAGGGGGTAGCACAGATACGCAGTATTTT

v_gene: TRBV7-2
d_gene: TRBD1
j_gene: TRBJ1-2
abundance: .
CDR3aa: CASSPQDRANYGYTF
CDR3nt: TGTGCCAGCAGCCCCCAGGACAGGGCTAACTATGGCTACACCTTC

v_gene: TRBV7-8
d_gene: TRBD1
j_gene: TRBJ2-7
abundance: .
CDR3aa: CASSTRPRLWTGEQYF
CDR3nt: TGTGCCAGCAGCACCAGACCCAGATTATGGACAGGGGAGCAGTACTTC

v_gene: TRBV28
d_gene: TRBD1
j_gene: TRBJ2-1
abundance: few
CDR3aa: CASSFGPIRGLTYNEQFF
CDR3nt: TGTGCCAGCAGTTTTGGCCCCATAAGGGGGCTAACTTACAATGAGCAGTTCTTC

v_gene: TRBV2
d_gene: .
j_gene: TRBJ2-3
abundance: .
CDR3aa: CASSEVDFTDTQYF
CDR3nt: TGTGCCAGCAGTGAAGTAGACTTCACAGATACGCAGTATTTT

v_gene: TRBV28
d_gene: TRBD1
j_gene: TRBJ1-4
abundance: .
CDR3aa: CASTKPQGVRGFSSTNEKLFF
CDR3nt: TGTGCCAGCACTAAACCTCAGGGGGTCAGGGGCTTCAGTTCAACTAATGAAAAACTGTTTTTT

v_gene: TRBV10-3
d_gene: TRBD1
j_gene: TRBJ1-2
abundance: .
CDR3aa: CATPGRGPYGYTF
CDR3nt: TGTGCCACCCCGGGCAGGGGGCCCTATGGCTACACCTTC

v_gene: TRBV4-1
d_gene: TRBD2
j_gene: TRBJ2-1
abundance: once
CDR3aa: CASSQLEGLAGNEQFF
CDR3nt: TGCGCCAGCAGCCAATTAGAAGGACTAGCGGGGAATGAGCAGTTCTTC